This TCR beta chain was documented in a study of graft-versus-host responses after intestinal transplantation. The CDR3 runs 14 residues. The germline gives CDR1 MDHEN, CDR2 SYDVKM. V dropped 7 bases and J dropped 9 bases, with 19 bases sitting between them. Here immunoSEQ multiplex PCR was the method, and the copy in TCRdb shows in-frame clones only, minus some. This sample has about 19,000 clones, with 35% to 40% found just once. The chain has TRBV28 and TRBJ2-4; either TRBD1 or TRBD2 may supply D (6 bases each). This TCR derives from a human patient who was an organ donor for intestinal transplantation. The sequencing here drew on alloreactive CD4+ T cells from a mixed lymphocyte reaction culture, taken before transplantation. Documented subset: CFSE-low proliferating T cells sorted from roughly six-day pre-transplant mixed lymphocyte reaction (GvH or HvG direction). The CDR3: CASTLGGGLGIQYF. For the CDR3, the DNA is TGTGCCAGCACCCTAGGAGGGGGGCTGGGCATTCAGTACTTC.